A single sample is the source of the 22 T cell receptor beta chains below, sequenced in a study of blood T cells in healthy people across ages. Together with a sample-barcoded 5' primer, a J-beta primer mix was included in a second PCR lasting about 7 to 11 cycles. MiXCR was run by TCRdb on the 5' RACE reads, yielding one entry per CDR3 protein. This table has more than 1,400,000 distinct CDR3 sequences, 42% appearing once. Sequencing was carried out using blood. The receptors originated from a woman aged 18-29 years in good health.

In regard to this clonotype: It may be a read error: a sequence one base away is much more abundant. This chain connects TRBV10-3 to TRBJ2-7; 8 positions agree with TRBD1. This CDR3 has 14 residues. Germline values: CDR1 ENHRY, CDR2 SYGVKD. Unmatched junction bases numbered 5, after V lost 4 bases and J lost 3 bases. Here the CDR3 reads CAISAGQANYEQYF. In nucleotides, the CDR3 is TGTGCCATCAGTGCGGGACAGGCTAACTACGAGCAGTACTTC.

CDR3 sequence: CASSQGPATGGETQYF. The DNA of the CDR3 is TGCGCCAGCAGCCAAGGTCCTGCGACCGGAGGCGAGACCCAGTACTTC. J is TRBJ2-5 and V is TRBV4-1, with TRBD2 as a possible D gene (5 bases). Trimming took 1 base from V and 5 from J, leaving 17 bases between them. The CDR3 sequence is 16 residues long. Germline-derived CDR1 and CDR2 are MGHRA and YSYEKL.

The V gene is TRBV4-2, the J gene TRBJ2-2; tentative D call: TRBD2 (7 bases). V dropped 0 bases and J dropped 5 bases, with 16 bases sitting between them. Germline assignment: CDR1 LGHNA and CDR2 YNFKEQ. The CDR3 loop spans 17 amino acids. This CDR3 reads CASSQDRGGGLTGELFF. For the CDR3, the DNA is TGTGCCAGCAGCCAAGACCGGGGCGGGGGCCTTACCGGGGAGCTGTTTTTT.

V and J are TRBV7-9 and TRBJ2-5, with 11 bases lining up with TRBD2. Per the germline V gene, CDR1 is SEHNR and CDR2 is FQNEAQ (reference sequence). This CDR3 has 12 amino acids. The CDR3 nucleotides read TGTACTAGCGGGAGAGATAACAATGAGCAGTACTTC. The encoded protein is CTSGRDNNEQYF.

The chain joins TRBV5-1 to TRBJ2-1; maybe TRBD2 (7 bases). CDR3 length equals 15 residues. From germline, CDR1 is SGHRS and CDR2 YFSETQ. V gave up 3 bases and J gave up 10 bases, with 20 bases separating them. CDR3 DNA: TGCGCCAGCAGCTATGGGCAGGGGAGGGGGGACGAGCAGTTCTTC. Protein product: CASSYGQGRGDEQFF.

The chain carries TRBV4-1 and TRBJ2-5, with D possibly TRBD2 on 6 matching bases. CDR3 size: 16 residues. V lost 1 base and J 5 bases, leaving 17 bases between the germline ends. Germline values: CDR1 MGHRA, CDR2 YSYEKL. The CDR3 region has the DNA TGCGCCAGCAGCCAAGGAAACGTAGGACTACGGGAGACCCAGTACTTC. It codes for CASSQGNVGLRETQYF.

This clonotype was observed at least ten times. V gene TRBV12-3 or TRBV12-4 combines with J gene TRBJ2-1, with 10 bases aligning to TRBD2. The CDR3 runs 15 residues. V shed 4 bases, J shed 6 bases, and the junction held 6 bases outside the gene matches. The CDR3 nucleotides read TGTGCCAGCAGTTCTGCCGGGACTAGCGTCAATGAGCAGTTCTTC. It encodes CASSSAGTSVNEQFF.

This clonotype has at least ten counts. The CDR3 loop is CASSTPPGGGETQYF. The CDR3 DNA reads as TGTGCCAGCAGTACCCCCCCTGGGGGAGGAGAGACCCAGTACTTC. The chain recombines TRBV6-5 with TRBJ2-5, with D tentatively TRBD2 (6 bases). Trimming took 5 bases from V and 4 from J, leaving 17 bases between them. In germline, CDR1 is MNHEY, CDR2 SVGAGI. The CDR3 contains 15 residues.

The chain employs TRBV20-1 and TRBJ2-3; 8 positions match TRBD2. The ends lost 6 bases at V and 0 bases at J; junction bases unmatched: 8. The CDR3 is made up of 15 amino acids. Germline lookup yields CDR1 DFQATT and CDR2 SNEGSKA (reference sequence). The CDR3 DNA is TGCAGTGCGCTTCCACTAGCGGCTAGCACAGATACGCAGTATTTT. Protein: CSALPLAASTDTQYF.

The rearrangement joins TRBV5-1 to TRBJ1-6; 7 nucleotides align to TRBD1. Germline V lookup: CDR1 SGHRS, CDR2 YFSETQ. The length of the CDR3 is 14 residues. Trimming cost V 3 bases and J 9 bases; bases outside gene matches: 6. CDR3 coding DNA: TGCGCCAGCAGCTCTGAGGGGGCGCGTTCACCCCTCCACTTT. This gives the protein CASSSEGARSPLHF.

The J gene is TRBJ2-2, the V gene TRBV6-1, with D maybe TRBD2 (6 bases). CDR3 length: 15 residues. Trimming pared 4 bases from V and 1 base from J, leaving 10 bases between. Germline CDR1 reads MNHNS; CDR2 reads SASEGT. Here the CDR3 DNA reads TGTGCCAGCAGTGTCGGGACTTTGAACACCGGGGAGCTGTTTTTT. As protein: CASSVGTLNTGELFF.

This clonotype occurred once. This chain connects TRBV6-1 to TRBJ2-7; D perhaps matches TRBD2 (6 bases). The V gene lost 4 bases and the J gene lost 6 bases, with 19 bases spanning the gap. From germline, CDR1 is MNHNS and CDR2 SASEGT. This CDR3 has 15 residues. The DNA of the CDR3 is TGTGCCAGCAGTGGAGCGGGCCGAGTGTCGGTCGAGCAGTACTTC. Amino acid sequence: CASSGAGRVSVEQYF.

This clonotype has just a few counts. The chain recombines TRBV6-1 with TRBJ2-1; 14 bases align to TRBD2. CDR3 length: 19 residues. Trimming at V came to 6 bases and at J to 9 bases, leaving 19 bases not matched to a gene. Germline loops: CDR1 MNHNS, CDR2 SASEGT. The CDR3 nucleotides are TGTGCCAGCAGCAAACAGGGCGAGGCGACTAGCGGGAGGGAAAGTGAGCAGTTCTTC. Protein product: CASSKQGEATSGRESEQFF.

The chain employs TRBV4-1 and TRBJ1-3; no clear D. Between the trimmed V and J ends, which lost 4 bases and 4 bases, there was a span of 14 bases. The CDR3 length is 15 residues. Germline CDR1 is MGHRA and CDR2 is YSYEKL. The CDR3 DNA sequence: TGCGCCAGCAGCCTCAACAGTAATCCGGGAAACACCATATATTTT. Protein: CASSLNSNPGNTIYF.

This clonotype was seen only a few times. The V call is TRBV3-1, the J call TRBJ1-5, with D unresolved. The CDR3 contains 13 residues. The germline V gene encodes CDR1 LGHDT and CDR2 YNNKEL (reference sequence). V was shortened by 1 base and J by 8 bases, with 9 bases between the two germline ends. CDR3 DNA sequence: TGTGCCAGCAGCCAAGGAGGTGCAAAGCCCCAGCATTTT. Translation gives CASSQGGAKPQHF.

This clonotype came up a few times. The rearrangement joins TRBV10-3 to TRBJ2-1, with 7 positions matching TRBD2. The CDR3 totals 11 residues. The J segment lost 9 bases and the V segment lost 6 bases, leaving 2 bases of the junction unmatched. Per the germline V gene, CDR1 is ENHRY and CDR2 is SYGVKD. In DNA, the CDR3 is TGTGCCATCAGAGGCGGGAGTGAGCAGTTCTTC. Its translation is CAIRGGSEQFF.

This chain uses TRBV20-1 with TRBJ2-3, with a tentative D call TRBD2 (5 bases). V lost 1 base to trimming and J lost 5 bases, with 7 bases between them. CDR1 is DFQATT and CDR2 is SNEGSKA in the germline V gene (reference sequence). The length of the CDR3 is 12 residues. The CDR3 region is CSARVEGDTQYF. Here the CDR3 DNA reads TGCAGTGCTAGAGTCGAGGGAGATACGCAGTATTTT.

The rearrangement links TRBV6-6 to TRBJ2-4, with TRBD2 matching over 7 bases. J gave up 1 base and V 7 bases, and 13 bases lay outside the gene matches. Germline CDR1 MNHNY, CDR2 SVGAGI (reference sequence). This CDR3 region has 17 residues. In nucleotides, the CDR3 is TGTGCCAGCAACCTGGATGGGGTGCGGGGGGCCAAAAACATTCAGTACTTC. Translated, it gives CASNLDGVRGAKNIQYF.

The chain has TRBV3-1 and TRBJ1-1; a weak D match, TRBD1 (5 bases). The ends were cut back, 1 base at V and 0 bases at J, with 12 bases in the middle. The CDR3 length is 16 residues. Germline CDR1 LGHDT, CDR2 YNNKEL (reference sequence). In nucleotides, the CDR3 is TGTGCCAGCAGCCAAGCACCCGGGGCTATGAACACTGAAGCTTTCTTT. This codes for CASSQAPGAMNTEAFF.

The chain is built from TRBV24-1 and TRBJ2-2, with D perhaps matching TRBD2 (6 bases). The V end was cut by 3 bases, the J end by 8 bases, with 12 bases between. The CDR3 length is 14 residues. Germline CDR1 reads KGHDR; CDR2 reads SFDVKD. Here the CDR3 reads CATSDPAGRGELFF. DNA of the CDR3: TGTGCCACCAGTGATCCCGCGGGAAGGGGGGAGCTGTTTTTT.

The sample holds a few counts of this clonotype. A clone one base away is much larger, so this may be a read error. The chain combines TRBV27 with TRBJ2-7; D is ambiguous. CDR3 size: 11 residues. CDR1 is MNHEY, CDR2 SMNVEV, per germline (reference sequence). V lost 5 bases and J 7 bases, leaving 9 bases between the germline ends. CDR3 sequence: CASSKTNEQYF. The CDR3, as DNA: TGTGCCAGCAGTAAGACCAATGAGCAGTACTTC.

J is TRBJ1-1 and V is TRBV20-1, with unresolved D. This CDR3 is 14 amino acids long. Germline V lookup: CDR1 DFQATT, CDR2 SNEGSKA (reference sequence). Deletions cut 1 base from V and 4 bases from J, with 13 bases between. This CDR3 reads CSARGVVWSTEAFF. The CDR3 nucleotides read TGCAGTGCTAGAGGGGTGGTCTGGAGCACTGAAGCTTTCTTT.